This TCR beta chain was recorded in a study of cytomegalovirus exposure and HLA in healthy donors (dated by TCRdb to 2016 to 2017). A note on the overall study: An earlier analysis of 587 of the donors reported 250 to 300 Gb of sequence data and 95 million to 130 million unique TCR beta sequences obtained from around 190 million T cells. The study was designed to test whether signatures of past pathogen exposure could be identified by cataloging public T cell receptors. Rather than drawing on any new phenotypic data, the later analysis identified candidate immune exposures from TCR beta sequences and the way those sequences occurred across donors. Besides the first cohort of about 730 subjects, a separate validation cohort made up of over 100 different subjects was used. To predict cytomegalovirus infection status, the study brought together high-throughput TCR immunosequencing, statistical association of individual TCRs with disease status, and machine learning. Among around 400 genotyped donors of the cohort, an average of about 220,000 unique TCR beta nucleotide sequences was sequenced per donor, of which 15% to 20% were non-productive. Of the roughly 400 genotyped donors, 70% to 90% were placed in the genetic ancestry cluster associated with self-reported Caucasian donors. Donor age, sex, ethnicity and CMV serostatus were collected together with the repertoire data. Typing coverage varied by locus: about 629-630 donors for A, B, C, DRB1 and DQB1; roughly 560 for DQA1; nearly 610 for DPA1; approximately 450 for DPB1. A later analysis re-analyzed previously published TCR beta repertoires from approximately 670 donors and added high-resolution HLA genotyping to study TCR occurrence patterns. The T cell repertoires of roughly 660 subjects were profiled by immunosequencing and related to cytomegalovirus serostatus. An earlier analysis of approximately 630 of the donors applied high-throughput TCR beta sequencing to assess whether each TCR beta V gene segment acted as functional or pseudogenic. Several DR-DQ haplotypes were treated as single units for association and clustering because of strong linkage in the cohort. All discovery cohort repertoires had been generated using a single sequencing platform. A later genetic analysis used genome-wide SNP genotypes for about 60% of the roughly 700 donors, treating that subset as a discovery cohort. HLA typing included class I and class II loci at four-digit resolution. About 280 gigabases of sequencing data and approximately 85 million unique TCR sequences were included in an early release covering about 700 HLA-typed donors.

The cohort comprised 710 or so healthy bone marrow donors. Cohort members were all nominally healthy when sampled, although unrecorded immune exposures were likely present. The donor tested CMV seronegative and was one of the 352 seronegative cohort members. Each donor provided a peripheral blood sample, and peripheral blood mononuclear cells were used for TCR beta sequencing. Genomic DNA was extracted from the blood cell samples with the Qiagen DNeasy Blood Extraction Kit. As concerns this clone: Its antigen has not been determined. No clone much larger than this one lies a single base away; base qualities are absent.

Beyond this particular receptor, the publication reports: In a later analysis, the rate of TCR association differed among HLA loci, with DRB1 alleles having the most associated TCRs and HLA-C alleles having the fewest. Across donors, most TCR sequences were observed very rarely, whereas some public TCRs were present in many individuals. The cohort was sequenced for TCR beta chains only, and without alpha or paired-chain data the features that could be detected were limited. A later analysis found that most CMV-associated TCR beta chains appeared HLA-restricted, with HLA associations seemingly driven largely by CMV exposure. In an earlier analysis of some 500 of the donors, most TCR beta V segments appeared in productive rearrangements about 90% or about 30% of the time, broadly matching IMGT annotations. Presence/absence analyses assumed roughly uniform sequencing depth across donors, an assumption that may not hold. In a later genetic analysis, a missense DCLRE1C variant was associated with V-gene and J-gene trimming of TCR beta chains, and the association was replicated in an independent cohort. Compared with the approximately 720-donor mean, donors in an Asian-associated ancestry cluster had fewer N-insertions in productive TCRs, according to a later genetic analysis. Because HLA typing was missing for some donors at each locus, association tests included only the typed subset. A further reported finding was that TCR beta sequences accurately predicted the HLA-A and HLA-B alleles for most subjects in the first cohort. The only immune exposure information available for the cohort was CMV serostatus. The sequencing pipeline was judged likely to have produced a cluster of highly shared sequence variants as a technical artifact. Specific HLA alleles were associated with roughly 17,000 TCR beta sequences at a false discovery rate of 0.05 in a later analysis. According to the authors, the approach could potentially be generalized to other disease states and immunological phenotypes. When HLA alleles, especially DR and DQ, strongly co-occurred, TCR associations were difficult to assign to individual alleles. The 87-base-pair reads could not distinguish some IMGT-functional V segments, including TRBV6-2 and TRBV6-3, so those segments were excluded. According to a later analysis, parvovirus B19, influenza, CMV and Epstein-Barr virus appeared linked to several top co-occurrence clusters. Because counts were too low, around 17 rarely observed V segments, including chromosome 9 orphons, were left out of the earlier analysis of a few hundred of the donors. A later analysis found that HLA-associated TCR beta chains were more clonally expanded and had lower generation probabilities than equally common non-associated chains. Linkage disequilibrium might explain the correlated functional status among segregating V segments, but an unknown experimental factor could not be ruled out. The classifier was reported to diagnose cytomegalovirus status with high specificity and sensitivity in both the original and validation cohorts. In the study, some 160 TCR beta chains were listed as associated with cytomegalovirus. In vitro tests confirmed that a few of the cytomegalovirus-associated TCR beta chains recognize cytomegalovirus antigens.

Looking up the germline V gene yields CDR1 LGHNA and CDR2 YNFKEQ. Taken from cysteine to phenylalanine, the CDR3 has 20 residues. The only DNA kept is the CDR3, 60 bases in frame from the first base. The junction carries 21 bases between V and J, which are trimmed by 0 bases and 0 bases respectively. Libraries were built with the immunoSEQ multiplex PCR assay. The multiplex PCR relied on a mix of 60 forward primers for TCR Vbeta segments and 13 reverse primers for TCR Jbeta segments. The CDR3 region of rearranged TCR beta genes was amplified from genomic DNA with a multiplex PCR assay. The amplified TCR beta libraries were sequenced on the Illumina HiSeq System as 87-base-pair reads. The authors processed their data as follows. Across the 500 to 750 repertoires, a later analysis counted 80 million or so unique TCR beta chains, 9.5 million to 12 million of which were shared by at least two donors. Raw reads were error-corrected and collapsed into unique sequences by a nearest-neighbor algorithm in which closely related sequences were merged to remove PCR and sequencing errors. To assign V, D and J gene segments, CDR3 sequences were aligned to IMGT reference sequences. For a sequence to be retained, a match of at least six nucleotides to both a V gene segment and a J gene segment was required. Rearrangements were called productive when the CDR3 lacked stop codons and stayed in frame with V and J; all others were non-productive. Following IMGT convention, CDR3 was defined as the stretch from the second conserved V-encoded cysteine up to the conserved J-encoded phenylalanine. The earlier analysis of some 580 of the donors excluded any sequence lacking an unambiguous match to a single V gene segment. In an earlier analysis of several hundred of the donors, V segments were called functional above 56.7% productive rearrangements and were called segregating when the between-donor standard deviation exceeded 5%. A statistical classification framework was developed to diagnose cytomegalovirus status using the catalog of TCR beta chain sequences. A later analysis assigned V and J genes by comparing TCR nucleotide sequences with IMGT/GENE-DB human TR gene sequences. In a later analysis, CDR3 sequences and most-parsimonious VDJ recombination scenarios were assigned using the TCRdist pipeline. In a later analysis, each TCR beta chain was defined by its CDR3 amino acid sequence together with its V-gene family, and reads without a unique V-gene family were excluded. A later analysis removed over 500 highly shared, low-generation-probability nucleotide sequences to deal with suspected cross-contamination and a sequencing artifact. In a later analysis, a clonal expansion index was calculated for each public chain from normalized within-repertoire ranks of inferred template counts. In a later analysis, generation probabilities were computed using a VDJ recombination model fitted to out-of-frame rearrangements, and the results were checked against IGoR. In a later analysis, hypergeometric tests were used to score TCR-TCR, TCR-HLA and TCR-CMV co-occurrence, with a repertoire-size bias correction applied to TCR pairs. To estimate false discovery rates, a later analysis permuted the HLA or CMV assignments 20 times. A later analysis grouped co-occurring TCRs with DBSCAN, adding TCRdist sequence similarity when clustering within HLA-allele-positive subsets. Repertoires with fewer than 30,000 or more than 120,000 public chains, plus five repertoires with anomalous nucleotide sharing, were excluded from co-occurrence clustering. What TCRdb holds here is the immuneACCESS table cut down to in-frame rearrangements. Part of the clones is not present; checked against another copy, under half of the missing clones reflect an unresolved V gene, and the others are unexplained. V, J and clone size are taken as reported in that table, and D and trimming were inferred from the DNA itself. The sample table records 110,000 to 150,000 clones; roughly four fifths of these occur just once. The ten biggest clones cover 4.9% of the sample.

Sequences were obtained from PBMCs. The V and J segments used are TRBV4-2 and TRBJ2-4; perhaps TRBD2 is the D gene, with 5 bases matching. This receptor was obtained from a woman aged 50 to 60 in good health and CMV-seronegative. At the DNA level, the sequence is TGTGCCAGCAGCCAAGAATCGGAGGAGCTCATTTACCTAGCCAAAAACATTCAGTACTTC. The resulting protein is CASSQESEELIYLAKNIQYF.